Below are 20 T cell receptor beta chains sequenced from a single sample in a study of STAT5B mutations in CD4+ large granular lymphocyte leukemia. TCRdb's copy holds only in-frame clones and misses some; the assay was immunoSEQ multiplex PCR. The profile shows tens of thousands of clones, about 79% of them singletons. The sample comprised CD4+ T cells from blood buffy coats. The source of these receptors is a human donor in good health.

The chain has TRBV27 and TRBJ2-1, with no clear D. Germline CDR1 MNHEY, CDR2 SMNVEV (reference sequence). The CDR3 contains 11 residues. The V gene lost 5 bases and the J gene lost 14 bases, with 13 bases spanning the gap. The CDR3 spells CASSKDGPEFF. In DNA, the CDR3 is TGTGCCAGCAGTAAGGACGGTCCGGAGTTCTTC.

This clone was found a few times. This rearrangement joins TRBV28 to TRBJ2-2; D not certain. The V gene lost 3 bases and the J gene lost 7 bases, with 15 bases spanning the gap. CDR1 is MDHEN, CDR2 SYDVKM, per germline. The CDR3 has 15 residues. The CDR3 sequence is CASSFGQVRNGELFF. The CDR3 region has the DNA TGTGCCAGCAGTTTCGGGCAGGTGCGAAACGGGGAGCTGTTTTTT.

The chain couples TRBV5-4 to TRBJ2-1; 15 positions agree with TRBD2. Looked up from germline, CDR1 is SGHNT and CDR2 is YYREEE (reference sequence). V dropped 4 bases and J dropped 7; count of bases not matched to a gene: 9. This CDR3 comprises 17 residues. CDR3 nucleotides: TGTGCCAGCAGCAGCCCCGGGACTAGCGGGAGGAGAAATGAGCAGTTCTTC. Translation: CASSSPGTSGRRNEQFF.

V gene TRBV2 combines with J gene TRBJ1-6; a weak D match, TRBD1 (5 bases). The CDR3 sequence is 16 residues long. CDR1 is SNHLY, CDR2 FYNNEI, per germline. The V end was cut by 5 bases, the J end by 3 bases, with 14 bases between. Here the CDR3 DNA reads TGTGCCAGCAGTAGACAGTGGATCAGCTATAATTCACCCCTCCACTTT. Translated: CASSRQWISYNSPLHF.

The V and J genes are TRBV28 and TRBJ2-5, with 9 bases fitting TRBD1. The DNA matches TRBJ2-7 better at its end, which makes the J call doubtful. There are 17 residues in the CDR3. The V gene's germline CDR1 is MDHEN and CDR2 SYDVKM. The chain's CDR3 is CASSPGPGGQGRYEQYF. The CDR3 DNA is TGTGCCAGCAGTCCAGGGCCTGGGGGACAGGGACGCTACGAGCAGTACTTC.

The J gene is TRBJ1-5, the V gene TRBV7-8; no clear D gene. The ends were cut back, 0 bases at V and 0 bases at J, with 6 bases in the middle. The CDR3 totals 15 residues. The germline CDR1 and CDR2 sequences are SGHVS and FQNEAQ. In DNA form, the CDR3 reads TGTGCCAGCAGCTTAGCCTTTAATAGCAATCAGCCCCAGCATTTT. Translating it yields CASSLAFNSNQPQHF.

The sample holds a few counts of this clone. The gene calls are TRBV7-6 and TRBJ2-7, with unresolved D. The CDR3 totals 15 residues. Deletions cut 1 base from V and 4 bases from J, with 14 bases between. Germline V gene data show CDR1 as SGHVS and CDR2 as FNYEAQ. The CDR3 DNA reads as TGTGCCAGCAGCTTAGGAACCGGGCAAGGGTACGAGCAGTACTTC. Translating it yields CASSLGTGQGYEQYF.

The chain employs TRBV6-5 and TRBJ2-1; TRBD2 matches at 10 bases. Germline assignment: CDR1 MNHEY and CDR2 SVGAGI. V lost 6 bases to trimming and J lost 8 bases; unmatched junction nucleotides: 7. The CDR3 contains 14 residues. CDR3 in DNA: TGTGCCAGCAGCGAGCGGGAGGGCCCCTATGAGCAGTTCTTC. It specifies CASSEREGPYEQFF.

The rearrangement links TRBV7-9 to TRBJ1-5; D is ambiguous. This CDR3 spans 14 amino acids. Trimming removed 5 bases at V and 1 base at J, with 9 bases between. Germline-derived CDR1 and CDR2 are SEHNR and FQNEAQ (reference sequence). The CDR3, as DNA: TGTGCCAGCAGCCCTACCGAGAGCAATCAGCCCCAGCATTTT. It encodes CASSPTESNQPQHF. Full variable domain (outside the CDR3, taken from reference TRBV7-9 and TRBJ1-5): DTGVSQNPRHKITKRGQNVTFRCDPISEHNRLYWYRQTLGQGPEFLTYFQNEAQLEKSRLLSDRFSAERPKGSFSTLEIQRTEQGDSAMYLCASSPTESNQPQHFGDGTRLSIL.

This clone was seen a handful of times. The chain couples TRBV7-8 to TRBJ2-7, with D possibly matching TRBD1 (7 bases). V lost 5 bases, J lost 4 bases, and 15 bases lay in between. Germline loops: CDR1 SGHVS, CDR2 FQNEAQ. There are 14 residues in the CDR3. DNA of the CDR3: TGTGCCAGCAGCCCAGAGACAGGGAGGTACGAGCAGTACTTC. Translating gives CASSPETGRYEQYF.

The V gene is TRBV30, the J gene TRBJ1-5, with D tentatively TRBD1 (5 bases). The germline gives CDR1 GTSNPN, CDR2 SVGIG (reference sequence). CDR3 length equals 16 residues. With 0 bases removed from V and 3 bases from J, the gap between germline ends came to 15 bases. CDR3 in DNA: TGTGCCTGGAGTGTAACAGGCCCCGGTTACAATCAGCCCCAGCATTTT. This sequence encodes CAWSVTGPGYNQPQHF.

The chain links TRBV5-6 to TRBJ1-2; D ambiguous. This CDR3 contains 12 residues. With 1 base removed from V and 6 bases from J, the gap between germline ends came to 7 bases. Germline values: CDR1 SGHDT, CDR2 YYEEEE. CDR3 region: CASSLWGDGYTF. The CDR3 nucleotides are TGTGCCAGCAGCTTGTGGGGAGATGGCTACACCTTC. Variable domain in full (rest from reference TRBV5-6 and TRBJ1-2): DAGVTQSPTHLIKTRGQQVTLRCSPKSGHDTVSWYQQALGQGPQFIFQYYEEEERQRGNFPDRFSGHQFPNYSSELNVNALLLGDSALYLCASSLWGDGYTFGSGTRLTVV.

As DNA, the CDR3 is TGTGCCAGCAGTTTTCGGAGACAGGGGTGGGAGACCCAGTACTTC. This encodes CASSFRRQGWETQYF. The rearrangement uses TRBV28 and TRBJ2-5; 8 bases align to TRBD1. The CDR3 extends over 15 amino acids. Germline CDR1 is MDHEN and CDR2 is SYDVKM. The V and J ends lost 3 bases and 5 bases, in that order; junction bases with no gene match: 8.

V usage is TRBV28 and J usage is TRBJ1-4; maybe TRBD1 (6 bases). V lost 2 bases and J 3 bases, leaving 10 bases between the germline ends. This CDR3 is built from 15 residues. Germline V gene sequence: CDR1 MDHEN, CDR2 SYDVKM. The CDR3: CASSLLTGANEKLFF. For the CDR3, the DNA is TGTGCCAGCAGTTTACTGACAGGAGCTAATGAAAAACTGTTTTTT.

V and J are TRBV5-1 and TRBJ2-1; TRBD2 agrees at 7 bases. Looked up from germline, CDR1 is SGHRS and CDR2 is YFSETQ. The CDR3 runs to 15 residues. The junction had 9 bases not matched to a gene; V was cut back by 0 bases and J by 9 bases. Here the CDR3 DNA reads TGCGCCAGCAGCTTGGCTGGGGGAGGGCCCGTTGAGCAGTTCTTC. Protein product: CASSLAGGGPVEQFF.

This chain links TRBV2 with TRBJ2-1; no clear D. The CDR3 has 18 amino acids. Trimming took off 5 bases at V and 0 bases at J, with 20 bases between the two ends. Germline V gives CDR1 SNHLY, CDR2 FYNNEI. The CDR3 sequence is CASSFSPKLRLSYNEQFF. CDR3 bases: TGTGCCAGCAGTTTCTCTCCTAAGCTGCGGCTCTCCTACAATGAGCAGTTCTTC.

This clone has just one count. Written as DNA, the CDR3 is TGTGCCAGCCTGAACACCGGGACTAGCGGTCACAATGAGCAGTTCTTC. This codes for CASLNTGTSGHNEQFF. The chain combines TRBV5-5 with TRBJ2-1, with 11 positions matching TRBD2. The CDR3 extends over 16 amino acids. From germline, CDR1 is SGHKS and CDR2 YYEKEE (reference sequence). Unmatched junction bases numbered 11, after V lost 7 bases and J lost 5 bases.

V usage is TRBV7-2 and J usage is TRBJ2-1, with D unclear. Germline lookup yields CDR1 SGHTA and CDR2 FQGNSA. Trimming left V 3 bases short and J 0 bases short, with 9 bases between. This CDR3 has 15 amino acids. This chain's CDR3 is CASSFGFSSYNEQFF. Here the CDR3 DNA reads TGTGCCAGCAGCTTTGGGTTTAGCTCCTACAATGAGCAGTTCTTC.

The CDR3 nucleotides read TGTGCCAGCCGCGGCACAGGGCGAAATGAGCAGTTCTTC. Its translation: CASRGTGRNEQFF. V gene TRBV6-5 combines with J gene TRBJ2-1, with TRBD1 as a possible D gene (6 bases). The germline gives CDR1 MNHEY, CDR2 SVGAGI. V lost 8 bases and J lost 7, with 15 bases in between. The CDR3 is made up of 13 amino acids.

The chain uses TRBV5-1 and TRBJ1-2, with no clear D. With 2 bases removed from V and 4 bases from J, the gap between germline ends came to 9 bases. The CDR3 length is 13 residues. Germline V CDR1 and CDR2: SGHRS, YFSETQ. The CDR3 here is CASSLEGLYGYTF. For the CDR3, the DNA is TGCGCCAGCAGCTTAGAGGGCCTCTATGGCTACACCTTC.